What follows is one T cell receptor beta chain and its context. What it binds is unknown. The whole isolated RNA underwent reverse transcription, so sequencing captured expressed TCRB transcripts. The repertoire was sequenced with immunoSEQ multiplex PCR; TCRdb's copy has only in-frame clones and lacks some. The sample has roughly 50,000 clones, 35% to 55% seen once; the top ten hold over 0.1%. This CDR3 has 14 amino acids. Germline lookup yields CDR1 SGHRS and CDR2 YFSETQ. Trimming shortened V by 4 bases and J by 4 bases, and 14 bases separated the two germline ends. This record belongs to a study of beta chain features in type 1 diabetes. The study's findings and limits: Across all four CD4+ subsets, people with type 1 diabetes showed modestly shorter TCRB CDR3s.

This receptor was taken from a man aged 25 to 40 with type 1 diabetes. The V gene is TRBV5-1, the J gene TRBJ1-2; D is possibly TRBD1 (5 bases). Sequencing used stem cell memory CD4+ T cells from blood. The DNA for the CDR3 is TGCGCCAGCAGCGACTGGGGCCCTCTCTATGGCTACACCTTC. It encodes CASSDWGPLYGYTF.